The 13 T cell receptor beta chains below were found in one sample sequenced in a study of T cell clusters in autoimmune cytopenias. One tube held mixed TRB-A and TRB-B primer pools for touch-down PCR. TCRdb reworked the multiplex PCR reads into one entry per CDR3 protein, no DNA. The sample holds 7,700 or so distinct CDR3 sequences. TRB was amplified from roughly 0.25 ug of peripheral blood genomic DNA per sample. Sequenced material: peripheral blood. The receptors originated from a human donor with an autoimmune cytopenia or autoimmune hepatitis (not recorded which).

Its frequency marks this clonotype as medium-sized (0.01 to 0.1%). V usage is TRBV27 and J usage is TRBJ2-7. Germline CDR1 reads MNHEY; CDR2 reads SMNVEV (reference sequence). CDR3 size: 15 residues. CDR3 sequence reads: CASRVTTLRTYEQYF.

The chain uses TRBV27 and TRBJ2-2. This CDR3 contains 12 residues. The germline gives CDR1 MNHEY, CDR2 SMNVEV (reference sequence). The CDR3 spells CASSRNTGELFF.

By frequency, this clonotype is medium-sized (0.01 to 0.1%). This chain links TRBV12-3 or TRBV12-4 with TRBJ1-5. CDR3 length equals 12 residues. The CDR3 sequence is CASSSLPEPQHF.

The chain combines TRBV4-2 with TRBJ2-6. Germline CDR1 reads LGHNA; CDR2 reads YNFKEQ. This CDR3 is 16 amino acids long. CDR3 region: CASSQVSVSGANVLTF.

The CDR3 here is CASSIKGRGRNTGELFF. The chain carries TRBV19 and TRBJ2-2; the TCRdb call, TRBD1, lacks DNA for checking. Germline values: CDR1 LNHDA, CDR2 SQIVND (reference sequence). This CDR3 has 17 residues.

The chain carries TRBV27 and TRBJ2-7; the TRBD1 assignment by TCRdb is unverifiable without DNA. The CDR3 is 16 residues long. CDR1 is MNHEY and CDR2 is SMNVEV in the germline V gene (reference sequence). This chain's CDR3 is CASSLLDRGRGSEQYF.

The CDR3 sequence: CASRRGSGDTQYF. The gene calls are TRBV19 and TRBJ2-3; there is no DNA to check the TCRdb D call of TRBD1. Germline V gene lookup returns CDR1 LNHDA and CDR2 SQIVND (reference sequence). This CDR3 has 13 residues.

This chain links TRBV19 with TRBJ2-2. The length of the CDR3 is 14 residues. Germline loops: CDR1 LNHDA, CDR2 SQIVND (reference sequence). CDR3: CASSIWSYTGELFF.

CDR3 protein: CASRSLQPGLAGGPAEQYF. The J gene is TRBJ2-7, the V gene TRBV6-1; checking the TCRdb D call of TRBD2 is not possible without DNA. The CDR3 is 19 amino acids. Germline lookup yields CDR1 MNHNS and CDR2 SASEGT.

The chain combines TRBV5-1 with TRBJ2-1. Germline lookup yields CDR1 SGHRS and CDR2 YFSETQ. The CDR3 sequence is 14 residues long. The CDR3 spells CASSLSQANNEQFF.

The chain employs TRBV5-1 and TRBJ2-2; checking the TCRdb D call of TRBD1 is not possible without DNA. The germline gives CDR1 SGHRS, CDR2 YFSETQ. The CDR3 extends over 14 amino acids. The chain's CDR3 is CASRTGASTGELFF.

This clonotype registers medium-sized by frequency. This chain joins TRBV6-1 and TRBJ2-3. This CDR3 is 13 amino acids long. The germline V gene encodes CDR1 MNHNS and CDR2 SASEGT. CDR3 protein: CASSVTWEDTQYF.

This clonotype is classed as medium-sized by frequency. The chain has TRBV13 and TRBJ2-7; no DNA is available, so the TRBD1 call from TCRdb remains unchecked. The CDR3 loop spans 14 amino acids. In germline, CDR1 is PRHDT, CDR2 FYEKMQ (reference sequence). This chain's CDR3 is CASSLDRGYYEQYF.